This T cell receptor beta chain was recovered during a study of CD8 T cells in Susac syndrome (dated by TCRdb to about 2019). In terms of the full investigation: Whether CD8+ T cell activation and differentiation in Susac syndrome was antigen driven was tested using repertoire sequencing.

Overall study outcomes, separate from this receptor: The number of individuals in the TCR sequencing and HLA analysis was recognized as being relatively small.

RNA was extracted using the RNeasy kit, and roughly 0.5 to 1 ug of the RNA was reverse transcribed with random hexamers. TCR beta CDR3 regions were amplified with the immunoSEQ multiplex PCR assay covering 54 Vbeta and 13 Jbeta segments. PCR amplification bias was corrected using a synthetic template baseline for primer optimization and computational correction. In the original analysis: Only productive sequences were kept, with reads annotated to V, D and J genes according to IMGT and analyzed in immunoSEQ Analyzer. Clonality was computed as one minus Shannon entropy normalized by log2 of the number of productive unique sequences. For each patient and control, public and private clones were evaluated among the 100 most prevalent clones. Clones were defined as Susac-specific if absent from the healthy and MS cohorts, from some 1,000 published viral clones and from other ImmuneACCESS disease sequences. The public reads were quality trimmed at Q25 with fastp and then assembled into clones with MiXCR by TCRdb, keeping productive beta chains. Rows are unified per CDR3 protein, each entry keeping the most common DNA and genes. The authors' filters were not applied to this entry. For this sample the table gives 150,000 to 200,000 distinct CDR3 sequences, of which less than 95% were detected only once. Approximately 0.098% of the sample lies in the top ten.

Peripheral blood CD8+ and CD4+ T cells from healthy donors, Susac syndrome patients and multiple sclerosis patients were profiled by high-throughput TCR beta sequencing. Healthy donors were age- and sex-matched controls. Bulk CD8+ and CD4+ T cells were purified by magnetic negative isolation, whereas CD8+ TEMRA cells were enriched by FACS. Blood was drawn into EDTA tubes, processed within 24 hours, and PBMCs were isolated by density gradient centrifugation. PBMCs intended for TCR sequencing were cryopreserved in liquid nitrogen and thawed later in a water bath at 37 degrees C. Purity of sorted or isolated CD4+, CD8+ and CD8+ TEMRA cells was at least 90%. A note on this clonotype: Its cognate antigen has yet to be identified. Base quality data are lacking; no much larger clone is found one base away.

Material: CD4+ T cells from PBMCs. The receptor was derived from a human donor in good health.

CDR3 reads: CSARLSGRPNTGELFF. The DNA is TGCAGTGCTAGGCTCTCGGGACGTCCGAACACCGGGGAGCTGTTTTTT. Here the chain combines TRBV20-1 and TRBJ2-2; the D segment might be TRBD1 or TRBD2, since each matches 5 bases. CDR1 and CDR2 are read off the germline V gene (reference sequence) as DFQATT and SNEGSKA. The CDR3, cysteine through phenylalanine, is 16 amino acids long. Only the CDR3 DNA is retained, 48 bases long and in frame from the first base. V loses 3 bases, J loses 0 bases, and the germline ends lie 14 bases apart.